The T cell receptor beta chain described here comes from a study of cytomegalovirus exposure and HLA in healthy donors. There are 14 residues in the CDR3. V gave up 2 bases and J gave up 2 bases, with 8 bases separating them. CDR1 is MGHRA, CDR2 YSYEKL, per germline. The PCR used 60 Vbeta and 13 Jbeta primers. Assay: immunoSEQ multiplex PCR; the TCRdb copy retains only in-frame clones and omits some. Among approximately 54,000 clones listed, roughly 84% were seen once. This clonotype was sampled from a woman aged 18 to 35 in good health and CMV-seronegative. The V gene is TRBV4-1, the J gene TRBJ2-3, with D perhaps TRBD2 (5 bases). Source material: PBMCs. Written as DNA, the CDR3 is TGCGCCAGCAGCCAAACGCGGGTCACAGATACGCAGTATTTT. Protein product: CASSQTRVTDTQYF.